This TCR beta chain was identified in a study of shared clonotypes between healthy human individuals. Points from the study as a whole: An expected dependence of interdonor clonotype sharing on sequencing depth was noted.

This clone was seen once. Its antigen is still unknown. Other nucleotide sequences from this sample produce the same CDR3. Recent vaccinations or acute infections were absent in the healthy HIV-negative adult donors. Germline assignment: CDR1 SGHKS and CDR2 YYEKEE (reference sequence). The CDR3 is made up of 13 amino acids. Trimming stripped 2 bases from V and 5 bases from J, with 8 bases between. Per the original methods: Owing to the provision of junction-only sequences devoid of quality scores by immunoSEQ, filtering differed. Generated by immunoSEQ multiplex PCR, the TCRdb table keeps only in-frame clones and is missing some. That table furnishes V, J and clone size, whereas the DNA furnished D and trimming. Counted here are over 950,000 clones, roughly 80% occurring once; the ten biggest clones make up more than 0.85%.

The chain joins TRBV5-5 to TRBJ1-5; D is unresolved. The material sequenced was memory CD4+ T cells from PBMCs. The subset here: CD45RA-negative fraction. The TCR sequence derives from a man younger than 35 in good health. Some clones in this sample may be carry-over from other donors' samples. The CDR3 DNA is TGTGCCAGCAGCTTTAACCCCGATCAGCCCCAGCATTTT. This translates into CASSFNPDQPQHF.